This paragraph reports one T cell receptor beta chain. The CDR3 spans 12 residues. Trimming took 8 bases from V and 2 from J, leaving 7 bases between them. Germline assignment: CDR1 MNHEY and CDR2 SVGAGI. These data are taken from a study of blood T cell repertoires in COVID-19. Study-level information: T cells, B-cell-depleted T cells, or PBMCs supplied cDNA or gDNA.

Authors' methods: Amplification from reference gene primers served as the basis for estimated nucleated cell counts. Profiled with immunoSEQ multiplex PCR; TCRdb holds only in-frame clones, not every one. That table furnishes V, J and clone size, whereas the DNA furnished D and trimming. In the table there are more than 90,000 clones, about 90% of which are singletons. The rearrangement links TRBV6-5 to TRBJ1-5; D possibly corresponds to TRBD1 (5 bases). The clonotype was recovered from a man in his fifties or sixties with acute or convalescent COVID-19. Material for sequencing was peripheral blood. The CDR3 bases are TGTGCCAGCGGGGCGGGCAATCAGCCCCAGCATTTT. This encodes CASGAGNQPQHF.